This entry concerns a single T cell receptor beta chain. This clone showed up just a few times. Its antigen is currently not known. Qualities for individual bases were not recorded, and no much larger clone is one base off. The immunoSEQ Assay was the method used to sequence TCRbeta CDR3 regions. After extraction, genomic DNA underwent amplification by bias-controlled multiplex PCR, followed by high-throughput sequencing. The study's processing was this. To quantify the absolute abundance of every unique TCRbeta CDR3 region, sequences were collapsed and filtered. T cell fraction was estimated by normalizing TCRbeta template counts to usable DNA, with usable DNA measured through amplification of reference genes found in all nucleated cells. Repertoire TCRs were annotated as SARS-CoV-2-specific when V gene, CDR3 amino acid sequence and J gene were exactly matched to a known reactive TCR set. The reference SARS-CoV-2 TCR set came from MIRA and was filtered for enrichment in COVID-19-positive ImmuneCODE repertoires, removing public or cross-reactive TCRs. Using the MIRA antigens, annotated TCRs were further analysed by specific ORF or by position within an ORF. Depth was the summed frequency of annotated unique rearrangements, while breadth was defined as annotated unique rearrangements over total unique productive rearrangements. Two-sided Wilcoxon rank-sum tests were used to compare TCR breadth between groups. TCRdb provides this immuneACCESS table in a form limited to in-frame rearrangements. Some clones are lacking; in checked studies, under half of them reflect an unresolved V gene, and why the rest are absent is not known. The V and J calls and clone size come from that table; D and trimming were worked out from the DNA. This sample holds about 410,000 clones; 70% to 90% were observed only once. 1.9% of the sample belongs to the ten largest clones.

The data originate from a study of Ad26.COV2.S vaccination and SARS-CoV-2 variants listed by TCRdb under 2021. Study-level background: Donors in the vaccine arm were drawn from COV1001, a multicentre, randomized, double-blind, placebo-controlled phase I-IIa trial testing Ad26.COV2.S in healthy adults. Dosing of Ad26.COV2.S was intramuscular, at either 5x10^10 or 1x10^11 viral particles, delivered as one shot or as two shots spaced 56 days apart. TCRbeta repertoire sequencing served as the tool for gauging how specific and how broad the SARS-CoV-2-reactive T cell receptors were following Ad26.COV2.S vaccination. The TCR-sequenced set comprised around 30 samples: about 19 Ad26.COV2.S vaccine recipients, 5 placebo recipients and 8 SARS-CoV-2 convalescent individuals. Trial participants were randomized into five groups of five: low-dose or high-dose Ad26.COV2.S given once or twice, or placebo on both occasions. Investigators remained blinded to trial group allocation during experiments and outcome assessment. Summary of the overall study and its limitations: Ad26.COV2.S recipients had higher spike-specific TCR breadth than placebo recipients (P = 0.0014). The study lacked the statistical power to compare responses across vaccine doses or regimens. The authors noted that total T cell responses may have been underestimated by the TCR breadth and depth analyses. Non-spike TCR breadth was comparable between vaccine and placebo recipients, consistent with the vaccine containing only spike. After vaccination, substantial breadth of spike-specific CD8+ and CD4+ T cell responses was reported.

V loses 0 bases of germline sequence and J loses 6 bases, and the interval between the two ends is 13 bases. There are 15 amino acids in the CDR3, from cysteine to phenylalanine inclusive. The DNA shown is the 45-base CDR3, in frame from base 1. Based on the germline V gene, the CDR1 and CDR2 sequences are SGHRS and YFSETQ. According to the study, the label for this sample's treatment or condition signals: some 20 received Ad26.COV2.S at low or high dose, single or two shots; several received placebo; per-sample allocation not given. For vaccine and placebo recipients, the sequenced repertoires came from samples collected on day 63 after the first injection. Between 29 July and 7 August 2020, Cohort 1b enrolled about 27 adults aged 18-55 years at one site in Boston, USA. As a vaccine, Ad26.COV2.S was a replication-incompetent adenovirus type 26 vector that expressed a prefusion-stabilized SARS-CoV-2 spike protein derived from the original Wuhan strain.

The chain is assembled from TRBV5-1 and TRBJ1-5; no D gene call is confident. This sequence was found in a person aged 18-60 years who received the Ad26.COV2.S COVID-19 vaccine or a placebo. Material: peripheral blood, obtained in a trial of Ad26.COV2.S vaccine versus placebo. DNA sequence: TGCGCCAGCAGCTTGGCCGGGCAGGAGGGTCAGCCCCAGCATTTT. It encodes CASSLAGQEGQPQHF.